This TCR beta chain was found in a study of blood T cell repertoires in COVID-19. Study-level background: Sample material is recorded as cDNA or gDNA derived from T cells, B-cell-depleted T cells, or PBMCs.

The authors' processing: Reference gene primer amplification in the assay estimated nucleated cell counts. Repertoires were generated with immunoSEQ multiplex PCR, while TCRdb's copy carries only in-frame clones and drops some. That table furnishes V, J and clone size, whereas the DNA furnished D and trimming. This table has tens of thousands of clones, 88% appearing once. The clonotype comes from a woman of 80 years or more with acute or convalescent COVID-19. The sequenced sample consisted of peripheral blood.

DNA of the CDR3: TGTGCCAGCAGGGGAGGCGACATTCAGTACTTC. This gives the protein CASRGGDIQYF. This chain uses TRBV6-5 with TRBJ2-4, with D possibly TRBD2 on 6 matching bases. This CDR3 comprises 11 residues. Trimming removed 6 bases from V and 8 bases from J, with 8 bases in between. Germline CDR1 reads MNHEY; CDR2 reads SVGAGI.